The source of this T cell receptor beta chain is a study of shared clonotypes between healthy human individuals. About this clone itself: Antigen unknown.

The CDR3 has 13 residues. Trimming left V 1 base short and J 5 bases short, with 10 bases between. Germline lookup yields CDR1 SQVTM and CDR2 ANQGSEA. Clones were read by immunoSEQ multiplex PCR, and TCRdb kept only the in-frame ones, dropping some. The sample records 2.3 million or so clones, approximately 95% being singletons. The study, taken as a whole, reports: In contrast to clonotypes shared by all four donors, non-shared clonotypes had lower generation probabilities. Naive subsets usually exceeded memory subsets in estimated richness.

The healthy adult donors were HIV-negative and reported no recent acute infections or vaccinations. Donors were Caucasian adults residing in Nashville, Tennessee, USA. The sequence came from a man aged 18 to 30 in good health. Some clones in this sample may be carry-over from other donors' samples. This chain connects TRBV29-1 to TRBJ2-3, with D possibly TRBD1 on 5 matching bases. Sequenced material: naive CD4+ T cells from PBMCs. Indicated subset: CD45RA+ positively selected. The CDR3 DNA is TGCAGCGTTGAAGGCCGTCAGGGAGATACGCAGTATTTT. It codes for CSVEGRQGDTQYF.